Listed here are 2 T cell receptor beta chains from one sample, sequenced in a study of shared clonotypes between healthy human individuals. It was CD45RO-negative cells, positively selected for CCR7, that made up naive CD8 cells, with terminally differentiated effector memory CD45RA+ cells excluded. The protocol was immunoSEQ multiplex PCR, while the TCRdb copy is restricted to in-frame clones and leaves out a portion. The sample records hundreds of thousands of clones, about 90% being singletons. Sample: naive CD8+ T cells sorted from blood. The receptors stem from a man aged 30 to 39 in good health.

This clone was detected only once. The genes are TRBV9 and TRBJ2-7, with 9 bases lining up with TRBD2. V shed 5 bases, J shed 2 bases, and the junction held 11 bases outside the gene matches. Germline V gives CDR1 SGDLS, CDR2 YYNGEE. The length of the CDR3 is 16 residues. The CDR3 nucleotides are TGTGCCAGCAGTAACCCTAGCGGGATTCCCCCCTACGAGCAGTACTTC. This sequence encodes CASSNPSGIPPYEQYF.

This chain uses TRBV11-3 with TRBJ2-1; possibly TRBD2 for D (6 bases). The CDR3 length is 15 residues. The V and J ends lost 3 bases and 9 bases respectively, with 18 bases between them. CDR1 is SGHNT, CDR2 YENEEA, per germline. The CDR3 nucleotides are TGTGCCAGCAGCTTTGGGCGGGAAGGGTTGAGTGAGCAGTTCTTC. Translation gives CASSFGREGLSEQFF.